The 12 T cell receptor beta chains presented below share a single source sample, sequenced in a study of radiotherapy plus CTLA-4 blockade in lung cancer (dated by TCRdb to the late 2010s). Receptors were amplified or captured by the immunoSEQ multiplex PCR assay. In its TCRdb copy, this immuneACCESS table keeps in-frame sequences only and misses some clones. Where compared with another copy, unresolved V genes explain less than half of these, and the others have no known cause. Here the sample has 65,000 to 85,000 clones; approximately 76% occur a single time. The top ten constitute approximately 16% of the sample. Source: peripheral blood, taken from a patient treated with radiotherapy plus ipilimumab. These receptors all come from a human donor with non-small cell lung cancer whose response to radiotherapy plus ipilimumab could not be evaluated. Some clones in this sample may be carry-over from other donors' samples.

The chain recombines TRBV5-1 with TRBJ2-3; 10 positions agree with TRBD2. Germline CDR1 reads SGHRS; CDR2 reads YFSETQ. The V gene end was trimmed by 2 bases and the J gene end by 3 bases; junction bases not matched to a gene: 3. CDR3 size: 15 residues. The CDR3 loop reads CASSLPAGGTDTQYF. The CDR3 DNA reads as TGCGCCAGCAGCTTACCAGCGGGGGGGACAGATACGCAGTATTTT.

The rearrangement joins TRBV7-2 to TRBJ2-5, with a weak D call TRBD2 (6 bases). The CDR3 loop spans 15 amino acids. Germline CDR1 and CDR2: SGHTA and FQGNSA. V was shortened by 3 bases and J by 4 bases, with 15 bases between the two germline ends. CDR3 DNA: TGTGCCAGCAGCTTGTTCGCACTGCGGGGAGAGACCCAGTACTTC. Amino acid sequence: CASSLFALRGETQYF.

DNA for the CDR3: TGTGCCAGTAGTACCAACAGGGAATCCTATAATTCACCCCTCCACTTT. Encoded protein: CASSTNRESYNSPLHF. This sequence joins TRBV19 and TRBJ1-6; possibly TRBD1 for D (6 bases). CDR3 length: 16 residues. With 4 bases removed from V and 1 base from J, the gap between germline ends came to 11 bases. Germline CDR1 reads LNHDA; CDR2 reads SQIVND (reference sequence).

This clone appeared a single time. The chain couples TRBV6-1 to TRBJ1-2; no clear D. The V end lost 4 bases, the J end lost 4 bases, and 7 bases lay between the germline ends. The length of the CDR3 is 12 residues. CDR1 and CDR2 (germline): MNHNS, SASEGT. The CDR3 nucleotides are TGTGCCAGCAGTGGGGGAGCCTATGGCTACACCTTC. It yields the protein CASSGGAYGYTF.

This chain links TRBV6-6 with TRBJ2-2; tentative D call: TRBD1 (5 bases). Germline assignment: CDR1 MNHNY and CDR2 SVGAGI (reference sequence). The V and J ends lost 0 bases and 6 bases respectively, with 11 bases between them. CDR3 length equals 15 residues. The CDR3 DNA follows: TGTGCCAGCAGTTACTCGGGCAGGGTAGCCGGGGAGCTGTTTTTT. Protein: CASSYSGRVAGELFF.

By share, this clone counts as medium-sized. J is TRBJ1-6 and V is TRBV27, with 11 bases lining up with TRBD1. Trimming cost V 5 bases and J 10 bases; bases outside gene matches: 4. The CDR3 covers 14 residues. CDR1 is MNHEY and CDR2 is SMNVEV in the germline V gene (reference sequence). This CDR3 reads CASSRTGGESPLHF. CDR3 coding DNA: TGTGCCAGCAGTAGGACAGGGGGCGAATCACCCCTCCACTTT.

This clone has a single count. CDR3 nucleotide sequence: TGTGCCAGCAGCCCCCAGGGACAGGGTGGAGCTAGGCCCCAGCATTTT. It specifies CASSPQGQGGARPQHF. The chain links TRBV7-9 to TRBJ1-5; the match to TRBD1 covers 9 bases. The length of the CDR3 is 16 residues. Germline V gene sequence: CDR1 SEHNR, CDR2 FQNEAQ (reference sequence). J lost 9 bases, V lost 5 bases, and 14 bases had no gene match.

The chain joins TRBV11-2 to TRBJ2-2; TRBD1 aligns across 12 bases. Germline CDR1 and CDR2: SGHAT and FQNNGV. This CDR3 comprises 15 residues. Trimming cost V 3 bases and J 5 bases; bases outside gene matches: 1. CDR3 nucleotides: TGTGCCAGCAGCTTGGGACAGGGGGCAACCGGGGAGCTGTTTTTT. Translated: CASSLGQGATGELFF.

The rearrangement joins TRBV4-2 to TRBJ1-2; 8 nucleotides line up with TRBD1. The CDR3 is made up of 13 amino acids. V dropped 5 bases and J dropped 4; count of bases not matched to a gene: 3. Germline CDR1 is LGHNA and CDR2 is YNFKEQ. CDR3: CASSSDRGYGYTF. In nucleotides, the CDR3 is TGTGCCAGCAGCTCCGACAGGGGCTATGGCTACACCTTC.

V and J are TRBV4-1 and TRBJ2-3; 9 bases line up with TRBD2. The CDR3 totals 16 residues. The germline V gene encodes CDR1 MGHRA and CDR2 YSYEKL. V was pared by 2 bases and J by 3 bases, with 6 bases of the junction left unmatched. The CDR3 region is CASSQWRGGTTDTQYF. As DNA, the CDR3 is TGCGCCAGCAGCCAATGGCGGGGGGGCACAACAGATACGCAGTATTTT.

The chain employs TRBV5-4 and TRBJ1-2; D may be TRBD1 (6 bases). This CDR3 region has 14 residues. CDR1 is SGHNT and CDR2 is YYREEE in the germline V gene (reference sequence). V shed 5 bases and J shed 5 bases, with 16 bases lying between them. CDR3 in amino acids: CASSLPGTLYGYTF. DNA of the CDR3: TGTGCCAGCAGTCTCCCCGGGACACTGTATGGCTACACCTTC.

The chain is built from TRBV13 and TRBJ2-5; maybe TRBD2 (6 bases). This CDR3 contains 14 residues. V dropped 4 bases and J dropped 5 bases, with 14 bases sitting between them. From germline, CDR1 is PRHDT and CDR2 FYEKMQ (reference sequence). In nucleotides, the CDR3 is TGTGCCAGCAGCTCCTCGCGGGCGGGGGAGACCCAGTACTTC. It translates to CASSSSRAGETQYF. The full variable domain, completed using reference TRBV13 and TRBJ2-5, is AAGVIQSPRHLIKEKRETATLKCYPIPRHDTVYWYQQGPGQDPQFLISFYEKMQSDKGSIPDRFSAQQFSDYHSELNMSSLELGDSALYFCASSSSRAGETQYFGPGTRLLVL.